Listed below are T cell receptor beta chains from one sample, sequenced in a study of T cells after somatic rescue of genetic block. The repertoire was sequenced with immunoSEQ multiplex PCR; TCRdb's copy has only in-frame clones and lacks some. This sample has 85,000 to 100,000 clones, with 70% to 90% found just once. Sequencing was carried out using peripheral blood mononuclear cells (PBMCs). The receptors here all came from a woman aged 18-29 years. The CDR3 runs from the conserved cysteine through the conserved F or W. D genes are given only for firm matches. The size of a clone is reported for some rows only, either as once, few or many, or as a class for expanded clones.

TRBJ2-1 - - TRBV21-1 TGTGCCAGCAGCACTCAGCCCGGGGTGCCCTACAATGAGCAGTTCTTC CASSTQPGVPYNEQFF
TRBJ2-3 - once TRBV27 TGTGCCAGCAGTTTATACCGGGCCACAGATACGCAGTATTTT CASSLYRATDTQYF
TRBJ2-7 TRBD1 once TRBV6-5 TGTGCCAGCAGTTACTCGAGGGCAGGGGGAGCCTACGAGCAGTACTTC CASSYSRAGGAYEQYF
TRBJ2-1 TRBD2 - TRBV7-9 TGTGCCAGCAGCTCCCCTGGGGGGGAGAGGTCCTACAATGAGCAGTTCTTC CASSSPGGERSYNEQFF
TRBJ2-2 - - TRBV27 TGTGCCAGCAGTTTGTTCGGGCAGAACACCGGGGAGCTGTTTTTT CASSLFGQNTGELFF
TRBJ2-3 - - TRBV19 TGTGCCAGTAGTACCCGAAATCTCGCGGGAATTTACGATACGCAGTATTTT CASSTRNLAGIYDTQYF
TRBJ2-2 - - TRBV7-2 TGTGCCAGCAGCTTTTACAGGGCGAACACCGGGGAGCTGTTTTTT CASSFYRANTGELFF
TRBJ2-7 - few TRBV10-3 TGTGCCATCAGTGTTCGGAATTCCTACGAGCAGTACTTC CAISVRNSYEQYF
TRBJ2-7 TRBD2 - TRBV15 TGTGCCACCAGCAGAGGGGCTAGCGGGAGTACGGACTTC CATSRGASGSTDF
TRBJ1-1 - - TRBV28 TGTGCCAGCAGCCCACATAGAGACGGTGGGGGGCTCACTGAAGCTTTCTTT CASSPHRDGGGLTEAFF